This TCR beta chain is from a study of blood T cell repertoires in COVID-19. Across the whole study: The samples span acute and convalescent COVID-19 from the United States, Italy and Spain. The analysed material was cDNA or gDNA that came from T cells, B-cell-depleted T cells, or PBMCs.

Germline lookup yields CDR1 LGHDT and CDR2 YNNKEL (reference sequence). This CDR3 comprises 13 residues. Deletions cut 0 bases from V and 6 bases from J, with 8 bases between. Per the study methods: Reference gene primer amplification yielded estimated nucleated cell counts. The method was immunoSEQ multiplex PCR; TCRdb's version includes in-frame clones alone and lacks a portion of them. V and J calls and clone size are as listed in that table; D and trimming were resolved from the DNA. The data show under 200,000 clones, around 80% seen once. Sample: peripheral blood. The genes are TRBV3-1 (or the pseudogene TRBV3-2) and TRBJ1-1; D is ambiguous. This sequence originates from a man aged 65 to 85 with active or convalescent COVID-19. CDR3 bases: TGTGCCAGCAGCCAAGATTGGGCGTCTGAAGCTTTCTTT. Its translation is CASSQDWASEAFF.